This entry features one T cell receptor (beta chain) sequence. Its antigen is unknown. About 10^5 TCR templates were measured in each sample. Clones were sequenced by immunoSEQ multiplex PCR, and TCRdb holds only the in-frame ones, with some missing. The sample shows 100,000 to 120,000 clones, just under 95% of them seen only once. These data come from a study of siplizumab effects on memory and regulatory T cells. Regarding the study as a whole: Contribution to the alloresponse seemed major for naive T cells, which also seemed more diverse than memory cells.

Germline V gene data show CDR1 as MDHEN and CDR2 as SYDVKM. This CDR3 has 16 amino acids. V lost 2 bases and J lost 1, with 15 bases in between. Sample: CD4+ T cells sorted from blood. The origin of this receptor is a human donor in good health. The chain uses TRBV28 and TRBJ2-7; D unclear. CDR3 bases: TGTGCCAGCAGTTTAGTTCCAGGTTTAGGGTCCTACGAGCAGTACTTC. This codes for CASSLVPGLGSYEQYF.